This record concerns one T cell receptor beta chain sequence. This clonotype was found a few times. It lacks a known antigen. Base qualities are missing; no much larger clone stands one base away. These data come from a study of response to subunit inactivated influenza vaccine (dated by TCRdb to the late 2010s). For context, the study as a whole: Deep quantitative profiling of the T cell receptor repertoire was used in the study to follow responses to a trivalent subunit inactivated influenza vaccine.

The germline ends are 11 bases apart after V is trimmed by 1 base and J by 7 bases. The CDR3 contains 13 residues, cysteine and phenylalanine counted. The sequence is cut down to CDR3 DNA, 39 bases in frame from base 1. Sequences DFQATT (CDR1) and SNEGSKA (CDR2) are obtained from the germline V gene (reference sequence). Library generation was performed with RT-PCR. Reads for this sample came from an Illumina HiSeq 2500. Clones were called with MiXCR by TCRdb after fastp trimmed the public reads at Q25, and only in-frame beta chains were retained. Rows are unified per CDR3 protein, each entry keeping the most common DNA and genes. Recorded for this sample are around 600,000 distinct CDR3 sequences; approximately 11% of them occurred a single time. Approximately 11% of the sample is held by the ten biggest clonotypes. Results the study describes overall, beyond this receptor: The authors proposed that each seasonal influenza vaccination may bring in only a limited number of new T cells.

The sample also formed part of further work on T cells expressing NK-cell markers. As the second paper documents: 5'RACE template switching, by which a universal primer site and unique molecular identifiers were added, was used to make TCR beta cDNA libraries. In sorted CD3+CD56+NKG2C+, CD3+CD56+NKG2C- and CD3+CD56-NKG2C+ T-cell subsets from eight donors, TCR beta-chain repertoires were profiled. Among the eight sequenced donors, seven were HCMV-seropositive and one was HCMV-seronegative. In several experiments an anti-gammadeltaTCR antibody was added to restrict sorting to alphabetaTCR-expressing T cells. In several donors, the dominant CD3+CD56+NKG2C+ clonotypes were among the top 10 CD8+ clonotypes and accounted for roughly 1.0-8% of CD8+ T cells. Those dominant clonotypes were again the most abundant among CD3+CD56-NKG2C+ cells in a handful of donors, at roughly 28.3-60.1%. Whether the expanded NKG2C-expressing T cell clones were specific for HCMV antigens was left unclear. Randomly selected healthy volunteers, three men and five women, were used as the eight sequenced donors. HCMV serostatus was determined by detecting HCMV-specific IgG in serum with a commercial ELISA kit. Ficoll density gradient centrifugation was used to isolate peripheral blood mononuclear cells from blood. Bulk peripheral blood T-cell repertoires were additionally sequenced from unsorted PBMC for about 6 donors. Synthesis of cDNA was primed from the TCR beta constant segment and was followed by two consecutive PCR amplification steps. The libraries were sequenced on Illumina HiSeq 2000/2500, MiSeq or NextSeq, producing 2 x 150 bp reads. MIGEC handled demultiplexing of the reads and grouping by UMI, while MiTCR was used to assemble and quantify clonotypes. To remove erroneous sequences, TCR cDNA sequences were retained only when supported by two or more reads. The tcR package was used for downstream repertoire analysis, with clonotypes matched between fractions based on CDR3 nucleotide sequence plus V segment. VDJmatch was used to annotate antigen specificity against VDJdb, with one amino acid substitution in CDR3 allowed.

The sequence joins TRBV20-1 to TRBJ2-1; the D gene lacks a confident call. The sequence was obtained from a man in his forties or fifties who received an inactivated influenza vaccine. Donor details come from another sample of the same person, matched by shared clones. This specimen consisted of PBMCs from blood, obtained on the day of vaccination. For the CDR3, the sequence is CSARAPQINEQFF. The nucleotide sequence is given as TGCAGTGCTAGAGCCCCACAAATAAATGAGCAGTTCTTC.